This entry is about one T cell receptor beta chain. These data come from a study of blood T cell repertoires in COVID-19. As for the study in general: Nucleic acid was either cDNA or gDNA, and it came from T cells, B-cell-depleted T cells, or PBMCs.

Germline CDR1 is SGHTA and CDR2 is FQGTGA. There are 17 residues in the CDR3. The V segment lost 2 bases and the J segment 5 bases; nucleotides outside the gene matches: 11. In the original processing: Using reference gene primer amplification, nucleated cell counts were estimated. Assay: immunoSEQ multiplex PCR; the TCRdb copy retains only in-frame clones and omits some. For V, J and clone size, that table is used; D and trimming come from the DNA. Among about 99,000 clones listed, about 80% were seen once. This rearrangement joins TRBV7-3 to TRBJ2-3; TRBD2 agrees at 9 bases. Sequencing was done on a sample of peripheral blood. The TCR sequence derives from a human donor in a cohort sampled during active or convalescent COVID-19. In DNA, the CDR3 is TGTGCCAGCAGCTTAGCGGGGGGGAGTTTATCCGGAGATACGCAGTATTTT. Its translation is CASSLAGGSLSGDTQYF.